This T cell receptor beta chain was identified during a study of T cells in severe cutaneous drug reactions (dated by TCRdb to the late 2010s). Concerning the study at large: Recruitment took place between about 2011 and 2019, drawing patients from Taiwan, Thailand and a European registry network. The study paired bulk TCR sequencing with single-cell sequencing, quantitative PCR validation, functional assays and transgenic mouse experiments. Patients in either the acute or the recovery stage provided biological samples, such as blister fluids/cells and PBMC. Enrollment was limited to patients whose SJS/TEN or DRESS diagnosis was probable or definite according to RegiSCAR criteria. The Naranjo algorithm and the ALDEN drug causality algorithm were used to assign the culprit drug. Libraries used iRepertoire multiplex PCR; authors cited a comparison showing similar capture of abundant clonotypes across iRepertoire and 5' RACE methods with or without UMI. What the work shows at the level of the full study, not this receptor alone: The authors noted that whether the public TCR generalizes to SJS/TEN caused by other drugs still needs further study. Although undetectable or scarce in tolerant-control and healthy-donor PBMC, a public TCRbeta CDR3 was found in all seven CBZ-SJS/TEN blister samples, at a mean of about 13%. A strong increase in TRBV12-4 usage was observed in CBZ-SJS/TEN patients, with averages of 25% to 40% in blister cells and approximately 4.6% in PBMC.

The donors whose samples were sequenced had carbamazepine-induced Stevens-Johnson syndrome or toxic epidermal necrolysis (CBZ-SJS/TEN). The peripheral blood repertoires were obtained from CBZ-SJS/TEN patients of Han Chinese origin (about 5) and European origin (six). To look for drug-specific clonotypes, next-generation sequencing was used to profile the T cell receptor repertoires of patients with drug-induced severe cutaneous adverse reactions. The RNA source was either peripheral blood mononuclear cells or blister cells from skin lesions. Details on this clonotype: Its recognized antigen is unknown.

The CDR3, from cysteine to phenylalanine, totals 15 residues. DNA is not on record. From a lookup of the germline V gene (reference sequence), CDR1 and CDR2 are DFQATT and SNEGSKA. Library preparation used the iRepertoire multiplex PCR system with TCR subtype-specific primers for both bulk and single-cell sequencing. Multiplex PCR with primers aimed at the V, D and J gene regions produced the bulk TCR beta libraries. Bulk TCR library preparation used roughly 85-500 ng of RNA per sample as input. An Illumina MiSeq was used to sequence bulk TCR beta amplicons. The published analysis was carried out like this. Sample misassignments and low-quality sequencing reads were removed through quality control steps. CDR3 was defined as the amino acids between the V-gene Y[YFLI]C motif and the J-segment [FW]GXGT motif. The IMGT database was followed for TRBV and TRBJ gene assignments and CDR3 clonotypes. TRBV expression in each sample was normalized to the mean expression of the same gene in PBMC from about 42 healthy donors. TCRdb reprocessed the reads; each CDR3 protein sequence makes one entry, and DNA is unavailable. Here the V and J calls rest on TCRdb's processing, not on the authors' analysis. The sample table includes 21,000 or so distinct CDR3 sequences. Of the sample, 7.5% falls within the top ten clones.

Sequenced input: PBMCs. The clonotype comes from a human donor with toxic epidermal necrolysis, a severe cutaneous drug reaction. In this chain, TRBV20-1 is recombined with TRBJ1-1; lacking DNA, the TRBD1 call made by TCRdb goes unchecked. The CDR3 reads as follows: CSARLRGSMNTEAFF.